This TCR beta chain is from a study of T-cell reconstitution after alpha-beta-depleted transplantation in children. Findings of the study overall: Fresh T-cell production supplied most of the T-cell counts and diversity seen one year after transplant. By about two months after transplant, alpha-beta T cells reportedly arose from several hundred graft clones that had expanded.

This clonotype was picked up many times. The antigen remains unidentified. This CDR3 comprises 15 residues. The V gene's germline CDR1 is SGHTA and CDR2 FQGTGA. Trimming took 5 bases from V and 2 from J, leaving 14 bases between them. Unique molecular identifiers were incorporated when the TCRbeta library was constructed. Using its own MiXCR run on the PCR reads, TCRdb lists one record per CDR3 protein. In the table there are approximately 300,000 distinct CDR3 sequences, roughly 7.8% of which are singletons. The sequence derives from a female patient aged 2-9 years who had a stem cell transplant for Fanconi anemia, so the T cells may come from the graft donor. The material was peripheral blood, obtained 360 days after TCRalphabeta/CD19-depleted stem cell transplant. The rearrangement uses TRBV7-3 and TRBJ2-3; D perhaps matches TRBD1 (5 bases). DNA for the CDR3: TGTGCCAGCAGCAAAAGGGGTCTCCCCACAGATACGCAGTATTTT. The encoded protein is CASSKRGLPTDTQYF.